This TCR beta chain was retrieved from a study of cytomegalovirus exposure and HLA in healthy donors. PCR primers comprised 60 Vbeta and 13 Jbeta primers. Generated by immunoSEQ multiplex PCR, the TCRdb table keeps only in-frame clones and is missing some. The sample contains 120,000 to 150,000 clones, roughly 76% of which appear only once. Between the trimmed V and J ends, which lost 5 bases and 7 bases, there was a span of 11 bases. CDR3 size: 13 residues. Germline assignment: CDR1 MNHNS and CDR2 SASEGT. The sample consisted of PBMCs. This chain links TRBV6-1 with TRBJ1-4, with a weak D call TRBD1 (6 bases). This TCR came from a woman aged 40 to 50 in good health and CMV-seronegative. CDR3 sequence (DNA): TGTGCCAGCAGTCAAAGCAGGGGTGAAAAACTGTTTTTT. Its translation: CASSQSRGEKLFF.